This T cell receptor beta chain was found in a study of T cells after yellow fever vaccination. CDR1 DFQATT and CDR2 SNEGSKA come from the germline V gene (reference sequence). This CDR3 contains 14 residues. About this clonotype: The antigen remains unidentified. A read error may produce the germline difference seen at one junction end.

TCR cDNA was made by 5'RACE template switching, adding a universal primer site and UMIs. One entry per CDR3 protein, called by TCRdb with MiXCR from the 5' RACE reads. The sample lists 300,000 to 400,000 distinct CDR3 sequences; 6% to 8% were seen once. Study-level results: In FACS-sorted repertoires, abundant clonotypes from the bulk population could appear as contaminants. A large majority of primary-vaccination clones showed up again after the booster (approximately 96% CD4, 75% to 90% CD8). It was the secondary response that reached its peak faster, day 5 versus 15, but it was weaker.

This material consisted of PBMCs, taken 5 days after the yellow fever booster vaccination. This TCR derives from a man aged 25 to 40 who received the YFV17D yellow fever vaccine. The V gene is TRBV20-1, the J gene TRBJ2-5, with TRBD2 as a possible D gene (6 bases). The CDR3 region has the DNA TGCATTGCTAGGAGCGGGTATAACTCAGAGACCCAGTACTTC. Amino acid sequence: CIARSGYNSETQYF.